The 16 T cell receptor beta chains reported below all come from one sample, sequenced in a study of blood T cells in healthy people across ages. Primed by a sample-barcoded 5' primer and a J-beta primer mix, a second PCR proceeded for 7 to 11 cycles. TCRdb reanalysed the 5' RACE reads using MiXCR and keeps one entry per CDR3 protein. Counted here are roughly 1.4 million distinct CDR3 sequences, approximately 59% occurring once; the ten biggest clones make up roughly 6.3%. The sequenced sample was blood. These receptors all come from a man aged 18 to 30 in good health.

This chain joins TRBV28 and TRBJ2-7, with 8 positions matching TRBD1. Germline V gene data show CDR1 as MDHEN and CDR2 as SYDVKM. This CDR3 comprises 18 residues. J gave up 0 bases and V 2 bases, and 12 bases lay outside the gene matches. CDR3 sequence reads: CASSLESRRQGSSYEQYF. CDR3 in DNA: TGTGCCAGCAGTTTAGAATCCCGGCGACAGGGGAGCTCCTACGAGCAGTACTTC. Using reference TRBV28 and TRBJ2-7 for the parts outside the CDR3, the full variable domain is DVKVTQSSRYLVKRTGEKVFLECVQDMDHENMFWYRQDPGLGLRLIYFSYDVKMKEKGDIPEGYSVSREKKERFSLILESASTNQTSMYLCASSLESRRQGSSYEQYFGPGTRLTVT.

This clonotype appeared a few times. The chain links TRBV12-3 or TRBV12-4 to TRBJ2-1, with D perhaps given as TRBD1 or TRBD2 (5 bases each). Between the trimmed V and J ends, which lost 3 bases and 6 bases, there was a span of 18 bases. The CDR3 totals 16 residues. CDR3 protein: CASSFGVAAGGNEQFF. The CDR3 DNA reads as TGTGCCAGCAGTTTCGGGGTTGCAGCTGGGGGCAATGAGCAGTTCTTC.

This clonotype occurred a few times. The gene calls are TRBV4-1 and TRBJ2-1; no firm D call. The V gene lost 0 bases and the J gene lost 10 bases, with 10 bases spanning the gap. This CDR3 spans 13 amino acids. Germline CDR1 MGHRA, CDR2 YSYEKL. In DNA, the CDR3 is TGCGCCAGCAGCCAAGAGGGCGGCTGGGAGCAGTTCTTC. This codes for CASSQEGGWEQFF.

The V call is TRBV7-6, the J call TRBJ1-1, with a weak D call TRBD1 (6 bases). The CDR3 has 12 amino acids. Germline assignment: CDR1 SGHVS and CDR2 FNYEAQ. The V and J ends lost 4 bases and 7 bases respectively, with 10 bases between them. For the CDR3, the DNA is TGTGCCAGCAGCTCGGAGGGGGTTGAAGCTTTCTTT. Its protein product is CASSSEGVEAFF.

This clonotype was picked up many times. One junction end does not reproduce the germline sequence, and a read error may be involved. The rearrangement uses TRBV12-3 or TRBV12-4 and TRBJ1-2; D may be TRBD1 (5 bases). The CDR3 is made up of 14 amino acids. The CDR3 is CASSLGGANYGYTF. The CDR3 coding sequence is TGTGCCAGCAGCTTAGGAGGGGCTAACTATGGCTACACCTTC.

The sample holds a few counts of this clonotype. The chain carries TRBV4-3 and TRBJ1-6; possibly TRBD1 for D (5 bases). Trimming cost V 1 base and J 10 bases, with 11 bases left between them. Germline V gene sequence: CDR1 LGHNA, CDR2 YSLEER. The CDR3 contains 14 residues. Here the CDR3 reads CASSQGGEGSPLHF. In DNA, the CDR3 is TGCGCCAGCAGCCAAGGAGGGGAGGGATCACCCCTCCACTTT.

This clonotype was observed once. The chain carries TRBV6-6 and TRBJ2-1; no clear D gene. The V gene lost 2 bases and the J gene lost 0 bases, with 5 bases spanning the gap. Germline V gene sequence: CDR1 MNHNY, CDR2 SVGAGI (reference sequence). The CDR3 runs 14 residues. The CDR3 loop is CASSYENSYNEQFF. In nucleotides, the CDR3 is TGTGCCAGCAGTTACGAGAACTCCTACAATGAGCAGTTCTTC.

The chain links TRBV27 to TRBJ2-3, with TRBD1 identical over 10 bases. Per germline, CDR1 MNHEY and CDR2 SMNVEV (reference sequence). This CDR3 has 18 amino acids. V lost 3 bases to trimming and J lost 3 bases; unmatched junction nucleotides: 12. Here the CDR3 DNA reads TGTGCCAGCAGTTTCATACGCGAAGGGACAGGGGAAACAGATACGCAGTATTTT. It is translated as CASSFIREGTGETDTQYF.

This chain uses TRBV25-1 with TRBJ2-5; tentatively, D is TRBD2 (5 bases). Trimming took off 2 bases at V and 11 bases at J, with 18 bases between the two ends. This CDR3 comprises 14 residues. Germline assignment: CDR1 MGHDK and CDR2 SYGVNS. CDR3 loop: CASSEPFERGKQYF. CDR3 nucleotide sequence: TGTGCCAGCAGTGAACCTTTCGAACGGGGAAAGCAGTACTTC.

There are a few counts of this clonotype. The chain employs TRBV15 and TRBJ2-5; no clear D gene. Trimming left V 0 bases short and J 3 bases short, with 8 bases between. There are 14 residues in the CDR3. From germline, CDR1 is LNHNV and CDR2 YYDKDF (reference sequence). This chain's CDR3 is CATSRELVEETQYF. In DNA form, the CDR3 reads TGTGCCACCAGCAGAGAACTGGTCGAAGAGACCCAGTACTTC. The whole variable domain, filled in from reference TRBV15 and TRBJ2-5, reads DAMVIQNPRYQVTQFGKPVTLSCSQTLNHNVMYWYQQKSSQAPKLLFHYYDKDFNNEADTPDNFQSRRPNTSFCFLDIRSPGLGDTAMYLCATSRELVEETQYFGPGTRLLVL.

V gene TRBV27 combines with J gene TRBJ2-1; 9 bases match TRBD2. V trimming: 7 bases; J trimming: 7 bases; junction bases outside the gene matches: 8. Germline assignment: CDR1 MNHEY and CDR2 SMNVEV (reference sequence). This CDR3 region has 14 residues. The CDR3 sequence is CASMAGGPMNEQFF. CDR3 in DNA: TGTGCCAGCATGGCGGGAGGGCCTATGAATGAGCAGTTCTTC.

This chain connects TRBV6-6 to TRBJ1-4; no clear D gene. CDR1 and CDR2 from the germline V gene are MNHNY and SVGAGI (reference sequence). The CDR3 consists of 14 residues. Trimming shortened V by 2 bases and J by 8 bases, and 12 bases separated the two germline ends. CDR3 DNA: TGTGCCAGCAGTTACGTCGGGGTTGACGAAAAACTGTTTTTT. Protein: CASSYVGVDEKLFF.

This clonotype was counted a single time. The rearrangement links TRBV4-1 to TRBJ2-1; 13 nucleotides align to TRBD2. CDR1 is MGHRA and CDR2 is YSYEKL in the germline V gene. This CDR3 comprises 16 residues. With 1 base clipped from V and 6 bases from J, the junction kept 3 bases outside the gene matches. The CDR3 loop is CASSQATSGRFNEQFF. In DNA, the CDR3 is TGCGCCAGCAGCCAAGCGACTAGCGGGAGGTTCAATGAGCAGTTCTTC.

The chain links TRBV6-6 to TRBJ1-5; tentatively, D is TRBD1 (6 bases). V was pared by 10 bases and J by 3 bases, with 22 bases between. CDR1 and CDR2 (germline): MNHNY, SVGAGI (reference sequence). The CDR3 consists of 16 residues. This CDR3 reads CANRSDRRANNQPQHF. For the CDR3, the DNA is TGTGCCAACAGATCAGACAGGCGAGCGAACAATCAGCCCCAGCATTTT.

The chain has TRBV9 and TRBJ2-1; 12 positions agree with TRBD2. The CDR3 consists of 15 residues. CDR1 is SGDLS, CDR2 YYNGEE, per germline. V lost 4 bases and J lost 10; bases outside the gene matches: 9. The CDR3 coding sequence is TGTGCCAGCAGCCGAGGGACTAGCGGGCAATGGGAGCAGTTCTTC. Its protein product is CASSRGTSGQWEQFF. The whole variable domain, remainder taken from reference TRBV9 and TRBJ2-1, is DSGVTQTPKHLITATGQRVTLRCSPRSGDLSVYWYQQSLDQGLQFLIQYYNGEERAKGNILERFSAQQFPDLHSELNLSSLELGDSALYFCASSRGTSGQWEQFFGPGTRLTVL.

The chain carries TRBV12-3 or TRBV12-4 and TRBJ2-2, with a possible D match to TRBD2 (6 bases). V dropped 5 bases and J dropped 5 bases, with 15 bases sitting between them. The CDR3 is 15 residues long. The CDR3 DNA reads as TGTGCCAGCAGTCCGACTAGGTCGTTTACCGGGGAGCTGTTTTTT. Protein: CASSPTRSFTGELFF.